The source of this TCR beta chain is a study of blood T cell repertoires in COVID-19. Study as a whole: T cells, B-cell-depleted T cells, or PBMCs supplied cDNA or gDNA.

As handled by the study authors: Reference gene primer amplification gave estimated nucleated cell counts. Profiling relied on immunoSEQ multiplex PCR, and the TCRdb table lists in-frame clones only, not all of them. From that table come the V and J calls and clone size; the DNA was used to work out D and trimming. This table has 50,000 or so clones, approximately 93% appearing once. Germline V CDR1 and CDR2: SEHNR, FQNEAQ (reference sequence). CDR3 size: 16 residues. Trimming took off 2 bases at V and 5 bases at J, with 15 bases between the two ends. Material: peripheral blood. This clonotype originated in a man aged 55 to 69 with COVID-19, enrolled during active disease. The genes are TRBV7-9 and TRBJ1-4; D gene uncertain. CDR3 nucleotides: TGTGCCAGCAGCTTAACCCGGTCGCGGGGAAATGAAAAACTGTTTTTT. This encodes CASSLTRSRGNEKLFF.